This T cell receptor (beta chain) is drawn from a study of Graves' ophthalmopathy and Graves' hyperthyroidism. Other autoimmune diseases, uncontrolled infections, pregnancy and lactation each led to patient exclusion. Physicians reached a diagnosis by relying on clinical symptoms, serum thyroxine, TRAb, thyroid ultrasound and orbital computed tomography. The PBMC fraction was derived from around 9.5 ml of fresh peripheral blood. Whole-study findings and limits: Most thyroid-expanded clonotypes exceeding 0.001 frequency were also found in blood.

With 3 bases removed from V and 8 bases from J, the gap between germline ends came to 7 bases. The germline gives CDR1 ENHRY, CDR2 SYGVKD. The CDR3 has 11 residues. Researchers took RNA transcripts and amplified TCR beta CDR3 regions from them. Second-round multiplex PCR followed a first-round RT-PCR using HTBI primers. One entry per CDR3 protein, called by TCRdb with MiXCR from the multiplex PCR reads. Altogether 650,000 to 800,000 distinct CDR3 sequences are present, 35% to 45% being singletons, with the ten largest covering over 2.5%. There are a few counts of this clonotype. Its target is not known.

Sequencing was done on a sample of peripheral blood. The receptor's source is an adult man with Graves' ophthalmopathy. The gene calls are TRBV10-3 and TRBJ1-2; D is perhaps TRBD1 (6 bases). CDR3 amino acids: CAISDRGGYTF. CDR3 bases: TGTGCCATCAGTGACAGGGGAGGCTACACCTTC.